These T cell receptor beta chains were read from a single sample in a study of blood T cell repertoires in COVID-19. Some clones are missing from TCRdb's copy, which holds only in-frame ones; the method was immunoSEQ multiplex PCR. The sample includes around 80,000 clones, 82% of them seen just once. Specimen: peripheral blood. The source is a man between 60 and 75 years old with acute or convalescent COVID-19. The CDR3 runs from the conserved cysteine through the conserved F or W. Fields, in order: D gene, V gene, clone size, J gene, CDR3 DNA, CDR3 protein. D genes are given only for firm matches. Clone size, where shown, is once, few, many, or a class for clones that have expanded.

>-|TRBV4-1|-|TRBJ1-5
TGCGCCAGCAGCCAAGGAGGGACACCTGATCAGCCCCAGCATTTT
CASSQGGTPDQPQHF
>-|TRBV28|-|TRBJ1-4
TGTGCCAGCAGTCTACCCACAGGTCATTGGAATGAAAAACTGTTTTTT
CASSLPTGHWNEKLFF
>-|TRBV21-1|once|TRBJ1-2
TGTGCCAGCAGCAAAGTTTGGGGACAGGGGGACTATGGCTACACCTTC
CASSKVWGQGDYGYTF
>-|TRBV30|-|TRBJ1-4
TGTGCCGCGGATACAGGGAATGCTGAAAAACTGTTTTTT
CAADTGNAEKLFF
>-|TRBV19|-|TRBJ2-5
TGTGCCAGTAGTAAACAGCTTCAAGAGACCCAGTACTTC
CASSKQLQETQYF
>TRBD1|TRBV7-9|once|TRBJ2-1
TGTGCCAGCAGCGCGACAGGGAACCTCTACAATGAGCAGTTCTTC
CASSATGNLYNEQFF
>TRBD1|TRBV7-2|-|TRBJ2-3
TGTGCCAGCAGCGCGCGACTACGACAGGGGGGGTACACAGATACGCAGTATTTT
CASSARLRQGGYTDTQYF
>-|TRBV18|few|TRBJ1-2
TGTGCCAGCTCACCGGCGGGTCTAAGTGGCTACACCTTC
CASSPAGLSGYTF
>-|TRBV30|-|TRBJ2-7
TGTGCCTGGAGCTCAGGGTTGGGGGAGCAGTACTTC
CAWSSGLGEQYF
>TRBD2|TRBV4-1|-|TRBJ2-4
TGCGCCAGCAGCCAAGGGACTAGCGGGGGCTTTCAGTACTTC
CASSQGTSGGFQYF
>-|TRBV15|-|TRBJ2-1
TGTGCCACCAGCACCGTCGGTCGGGATGAGCAGTTCTTC
CATSTVGRDEQFF
>-|TRBV4-1|-|TRBJ2-3
TGCGCCAGCAGCAGACAGGACCCTAGCACAGATACGCAGTATTTT
CASSRQDPSTDTQYF
>TRBD2|TRBV7-8|-|TRBJ2-5
TGTGCCAGCAGCCCCGCTAGCGGGAGGGAAGAGACCCAGTACTTC
CASSPASGREETQYF
>-|TRBV2|once|TRBJ2-2
TGTGCCAGCAGTACATTTACCGGGGAGCTGTTTTTT
CASSTFTGELFF
>-|TRBV9|-|TRBJ2-3
TGTGCCAGCAGCAGGGGGAGCACAGATACGCAGTATTTT
CASSRGSTDTQYF
>-|TRBV3-1/TRBV3-2|-|TRBJ1-2
TGTGCCAGCAGCGCCCGGGACACCCTCTATGGCTACACCTTC
CASSARDTLYGYTF
>TRBD1|TRBV9|-|TRBJ1-2
TGTGCCAGCAGCGCCGGACAGGGTGAGAACTATGGCTACACCTTC
CASSAGQGENYGYTF
>TRBD1|TRBV5-5|-|TRBJ1-3
TGTGCCAGCAGCTCACCGGGACAGAGGTCTGGAAACACCATATATTTT
CASSSPGQRSGNTIYF
>-|TRBV9|few|TRBJ2-5
TGTGCCAGCAGCGTAGCTAGCCGAGAGACCCAGTACTTC
CASSVASRETQYF
>-|TRBV10-3|once|TRBJ2-7
TGTGCCATCAGTAGCCAGGACTACGAGCAGTACTTC
CAISSQDYEQYF
>-|TRBV7-8|-|TRBJ2-3
TGTGCCAGCAGCTTAGAGGGACACACAGATACGCAGTATTTT
CASSLEGHTDTQYF
>-|TRBV28|-|TRBJ1-4
TGTGCCAGCAGTTTTGAGGGCTTTGAAAAACTGTTTTTT
CASSFEGFEKLFF
>TRBD2|TRBV7-3|-|TRBJ2-1
TGTGCCAGCAGCTCACCCGGACTAGCGGGGGCTTACAATGAGCAGTTCTTC
CASSSPGLAGAYNEQFF
>TRBD2|TRBV18|-|TRBJ2-3
TGTGCCAGCTCACCGCGACTAGCGACCACAGATACGCAGTATTTT
CASSPRLATTDTQYF
>-|TRBV7-2|-|TRBJ1-2
TGTGCCAGCAGCTTAAACAGGGAGGGCTATGGCTACACCTTC
CASSLNREGYGYTF
>TRBD1|TRBV5-1|-|TRBJ2-6
TGCGCCAGCAGCCCGGGACAGGCTGGGGCCAACGTCCTGACTTTC
CASSPGQAGANVLTF
>-|TRBV7-2|-|TRBJ2-2
TGTGCCAGCAGCTTGCGTCTAACCACCGGGGAGCTGTTTTTT
CASSLRLTTGELFF
>TRBD2|TRBV7-2|-|TRBJ2-7
TGTGCCAGCAGCTTCACTAGCGGGAGTAGGCCGTACTTC
CASSFTSGSRPYF
>TRBD1|TRBV10-3|-|TRBJ2-3
TGTGCCATCAGTGAGTCGGACAGGATGGGCACAGATACGCAGTATTTT
CAISESDRMGTDTQYF
>-|TRBV28|-|TRBJ1-3
TGTGCCAGCAGTTTATACTTGGTCTTCGGAGGCTGGGACTCTGGAAACACCATATATTTT
CASSLYLVFGGWDSGNTIYF
>TRBD1|TRBV4-1|-|TRBJ1-1
TGCGCCAGCAGCTCAACCGACAGGGGCAACATGAACACTGAAGCTTTCTTT
CASSSTDRGNMNTEAFF